The 20 T cell receptor beta chains below were found in one sample sequenced in a study of naive and memory T cell subsets. The SP2 primer and nested alpha and beta constant region primers amplified ligated cDNA in four rounds. Using its own MiXCR run on the 5' RACE reads, TCRdb lists one record per CDR3 protein. Of 45,000 to 55,000 distinct CDR3 sequences listed, 4.7% are singletons. TCR cDNA received a 3' ligated oligonucleotide that carried a UMI. These receptors all come from a female donor in good health.

The sample holds many counts of this clonotype. V gene TRBV6-1 combines with J gene TRBJ2-3; a possible D gene is TRBD1 (7 bases). V dropped 6 bases and J dropped 1 base, with 11 bases sitting between them. The CDR3 totals 14 residues. Per the germline V gene, CDR1 is MNHNS and CDR2 is SASEGT. In DNA, the CDR3 is TGTGCCAGCAGCGGGGGACAGCGCACAGATACGCAGTATTTT. Its protein is CASSGGQRTDTQYF.

The chain recombines TRBV27 with TRBJ2-5; D gene uncertain. The germline gives CDR1 MNHEY, CDR2 SMNVEV (reference sequence). V lost 4 bases and J lost 7, with 7 bases in between. This CDR3 spans 11 amino acids. DNA for the CDR3: TGTGCCAGCAGTTCGCTAGGGACCCAGTACTTC. This gives the protein CASSSLGTQYF.

This clonotype is medium-sized by share. J is TRBJ2-7 and V is TRBV28; no reliable D call. With 6 bases removed from V and 4 bases from J, the gap between germline ends came to 7 bases. This CDR3 is 11 amino acids long. CDR1 is MDHEN and CDR2 is SYDVKM in the germline V gene. The chain's CDR3 is CASSPAYEQYF. The CDR3 nucleotides read TGTGCCAGCAGCCCGGCGTACGAGCAGTACTTC.

This clonotype was seen at least ten times. This chain joins TRBV18 and TRBJ1-1, with D possibly matching TRBD1 (6 bases). V shed 5 bases and J shed 1 base, with 11 bases lying between them. This CDR3 is 14 amino acids long. Germline CDR1 and CDR2: KGHSH and LQKENI. The CDR3: CASSIRGGNTEAFF. DNA for the CDR3: TGTGCCAGCTCAATCAGGGGTGGGAACACTGAAGCTTTCTTT.

The table lists this clonotype with many counts. In DNA, the CDR3 is TGTGCCACCAGCAACGGAGGGAAAGAGACCCAGTACTTC. It encodes CATSNGGKETQYF. The chain carries TRBV15 and TRBJ2-5, with TRBD2 as a possible D gene (6 bases). The germline V gene has CDR1 LNHNV and CDR2 YYDKDF (reference sequence). V was clipped by 4 bases and J by 3 bases, with 9 bases between them. This CDR3 is 13 amino acids long.

This clonotype was seen repeatedly, ten times or more. The V call is TRBV6-2 or TRBV6-3, the J call TRBJ2-7; 10 bases match TRBD2. The CDR3 loop spans 16 amino acids. The trim removed 5 bases at V and 2 bases at J, leaving 9 bases unmatched. In germline, CDR1 is MNHEY, CDR2 SVGEGT. The CDR3 DNA follows: TGTGCCAGCAGTACGTGGACTAGCGGCTCTCCCTACGAGCAGTACTTC. Protein sequence: CASSTWTSGSPYEQYF.

This clonotype has ten or more counts. The CDR3 nucleotides are TGTGCCAGCAGAGACTCCCGGGGTCCTGGGACTGAAGCTTTCTTT. The encoded protein is CASRDSRGPGTEAFF. The V and J genes are TRBV6-2 or TRBV6-3 and TRBJ1-1, with D unresolved. The CDR3 spans 15 residues. With 6 bases removed from V and 5 bases from J, the gap between germline ends came to 19 bases. Germline CDR1 and CDR2: MNHEY and SVGEGT.

This clonotype was observed at least ten times. CDR3 nucleotide sequence: TGTGCCAGCAGTTTATTAGGCCAGGGGGCACGTGAGACCCAGTACTTC. This encodes CASSLLGQGARETQYF. The V and J genes are TRBV28 and TRBJ2-5; TRBD1 matches at 8 bases. This CDR3 is 16 amino acids long. Unmatched junction bases numbered 9, after V lost 1 base and J lost 5 bases. Germline CDR1 is MDHEN and CDR2 is SYDVKM.

The J gene is TRBJ2-5, the V gene TRBV28, with D tentatively TRBD2 (5 bases). This CDR3 comprises 16 residues. Germline CDR1 and CDR2: MDHEN and SYDVKM. V gave up 6 bases and J gave up 2 bases, with 19 bases separating them. The CDR3 loop reads CASSPGVIIQQETQYF. The CDR3 DNA reads TGTGCCAGCAGCCCCGGGGTTATAATTCAGCAAGAGACCCAGTACTTC.

The chain combines TRBV5-1 with TRBJ2-2; D unclear. The CDR3 has 13 residues. Trimming took 9 bases from V and 1 from J, leaving 10 bases between them. The V gene's germline CDR1 is SGHRS and CDR2 YFSETQ. CDR3 residues: CATADKNTGELFF. The CDR3 DNA is TGCGCCACCGCCGACAAGAACACCGGGGAGCTGTTTTTT.

In its sample, this clonotype was seen many times. The junction differs from germline at one of its ends, possibly a read error. The rearrangement joins TRBV11-2 to TRBJ1-1, with 11 positions matching TRBD1. Germline V gives CDR1 SGHAT, CDR2 FQNNGV. The CDR3 is 15 amino acids. CDR3 nucleotide sequence: TGTGCCAGCAGCGGGACAGGGGGGATGAATACTGAAGCTTTCTTT. Translated: CASSGTGGMNTEAFF.

At least ten counts were recorded for this clonotype. The chain combines TRBV20-1 with TRBJ2-3, with TRBD2 matching over 7 bases. The germline V gene encodes CDR1 DFQATT and CDR2 SNEGSKA (reference sequence). V was clipped by 5 bases and J by 1 base; unmatched bases: 6. CDR3 size: 14 residues. CDR3 sequence reads: CSAQLAGRTDTQYF. For the CDR3, the DNA is TGCAGTGCTCAGTTAGCGGGCCGCACAGATACGCAGTATTTT.

This clonotype has at least ten counts. This rearrangement joins TRBV9 to TRBJ2-3; D might be TRBD2 (5 bases). The CDR3 is made up of 13 amino acids. Per the germline V gene, CDR1 is SGDLS and CDR2 is YYNGEE. Trimming cost V 2 bases and J 7 bases, with 11 bases left between them. Written as DNA, the CDR3 is TGTGCCAGCAGCGTTGGACTCTCTCATACGCAGTATTTT. Amino acid sequence: CASSVGLSHTQYF.

This clonotype came up many times. The rearrangement joins TRBV28 to TRBJ2-3; TRBD2 might be the D (5 bases). The CDR3 has 18 residues. CDR1 and CDR2 (germline): MDHEN, SYDVKM. The V end was cut by 4 bases, the J end by 0 bases, with 20 bases between. CDR3 nucleotide sequence: TGTGCCAGCAGTTACCACTTCTCTCAGTGGGAGAGCACAGATACGCAGTATTTT. Protein product: CASSYHFSQWESTDTQYF.

Turning to this clonotype: A much larger clonotype is one base distant, so this may be a read error. The gene calls are TRBV5-1 and TRBJ2-1; D is uncertain. The DNA end favors TRBJ2-7, so the J call may be wrong. The CDR3 runs to 11 residues. The V gene's germline CDR1 is SGHRS and CDR2 YFSETQ. The CDR3 DNA sequence: TGCGCCAGCAGCTTGTCTCTCGAGCAGTACTTC. Translating it yields CASSLSLEQYF.

This clonotype was picked up many times. The V call is TRBV6-2 or TRBV6-3, the J call TRBJ2-1, with D unclear. V gave up 5 bases and J gave up 3 bases, with 8 bases separating them. This CDR3 spans 13 amino acids. Germline assignment: CDR1 MNHEY and CDR2 SVGEGT. The CDR3 DNA follows: TGTGCCAGCAGTGTCGAACACTACAATGAGCAGTTCTTC. Its protein is CASSVEHYNEQFF.

This clonotype came up a few times. The chain employs TRBV14 and TRBJ2-1, with 8 bases matching TRBD1. This CDR3 comprises 16 residues. V shed 3 bases and J 4 bases; nucleotides not matched to a gene: 8. Looked up from germline, CDR1 is SGHDN and CDR2 is FVKESK. The CDR3 nucleotides are TGTGCCAGCAGCCAGAAGATTGGACAGGGATACAATGAGCAGTTCTTC. This codes for CASSQKIGQGYNEQFF. Variable domain in full (rest from reference TRBV14 and TRBJ2-1): EAGVTQFPSHSVIEKGQTVTLRCDPISGHDNLYWYRRVMGKEIKFLLHFVKESKQDESGMPNNRFLAERTGGTYSTLKVQPAELEDSGVYFCASSQKIGQGYNEQFFGPGTRLTVL.

This clonotype showed up many times. The chain recombines TRBV7-3 with TRBJ1-1; tentative D call: TRBD1 (5 bases). Trimming cost V 6 bases and J 7 bases, with 15 bases left between them. Germline V CDR1 and CDR2: SGHTA, FQGTGA. The CDR3 is made up of 13 amino acids. For the CDR3, the DNA is TGTGCCAGCAGAACGGACCCCGGGGGTGAAGCTTTCTTT. Its protein is CASRTDPGGEAFF. The complete variable domain, with remaining parts taken from reference TRBV7-3 and TRBJ1-1, reads GAGVSQTPSNKVTEKGKYVELRCDPISGHTALYWYRQSLGQGPEFLIYFQGTGAADDSGLPNDRFFAVRPEGSVSTLKIQRTERGDSAVYLCASRTDPGGEAFFGQGTRLTVV.

The chain joins TRBV30 to TRBJ2-3, with D perhaps being TRBD1 or TRBD2 (6 bases each). Germline CDR1 reads GTSNPN; CDR2 reads SVGIG (reference sequence). The length of the CDR3 is 16 residues. Trimming removed 5 bases at V and 1 base at J, with 19 bases between. This chain's CDR3 is CAWDSSRGAGTDTQYF. CDR3 in DNA: TGTGCCTGGGATTCCTCGAGGGGGGCCGGCACAGATACGCAGTATTTT.

This clonotype was picked up many times. The V and J genes are TRBV6-2 or TRBV6-3 and TRBJ1-5, with D hard to call. Trimming pared 2 bases from V and 3 bases from J, leaving 17 bases between. The CDR3 totals 17 residues. CDR1 and CDR2 (germline): MNHEY, SVGEGT. The CDR3 nucleotides read TGTGCCAGCAGTTACGACCCTTTGGGCAGGTTCAATCAGCCCCAGCATTTT. This translates into CASSYDPLGRFNQPQHF.